The 5 T cell receptor beta chains below come from one sample, sequenced in a study of blood T cells in healthy people across ages. Through a sample-barcoded 5' primer and a J-beta primer mix, a second PCR was run for roughly 6 to 12 cycles. TCRdb re-analysed the 5' RACE reads in MiXCR, keeping a single row per CDR3 protein. Of about 1.8 million distinct CDR3 sequences in the sample, roughly 52% were seen once. The sample taken for sequencing was blood. These receptors originate from a woman between 40 and 50 years old in good health.

The V and J genes are TRBV7-2 and TRBJ2-2; D unclear. The CDR3 is 15 amino acids. V dropped 3 bases and J dropped 4 bases, with 12 bases sitting between them. Germline CDR1 reads SGHTA; CDR2 reads FQGNSA. The CDR3 DNA follows: TGTGCCAGCAGCTTTAGTTCGAGACTCACCGGGGAGCTGTTTTTT. As protein: CASSFSSRLTGELFF. Complete variable domain (other parts from reference TRBV7-2 and TRBJ2-2): GAGVSQSPSNKVTEKGKDVELRCDPISGHTALYWYRQSLGQGLEFLIYFQGNSAPDKSGLPSDRFSAERTGGSVSTLTIQRTQQEDSAVYLCASSFSSRLTGELFFGEGSRLTVL.

The chain links TRBV15 to TRBJ2-1; D remains unclear. Germline V lookup: CDR1 LNHNV, CDR2 YYDKDF (reference sequence). The CDR3 totals 15 residues. Trimming took off 2 bases at V and 0 bases at J, with 8 bases between the two ends. CDR3 nucleotides: TGTGCCACCAGCAGAAAGGCGAGCTCCTACAATGAGCAGTTCTTC. Protein: CATSRKASSYNEQFF.

The rearrangement uses TRBV18 and TRBJ2-5, with D unresolved. V lost 2 bases and J lost 5, with 15 bases in between. The CDR3 length is 15 residues. CDR1 is KGHSH, CDR2 LQKENI, per germline. CDR3 DNA sequence: TGTGCCAGCTCACCAGTAAGGGCGGCGTTGGAGACCCAGTACTTC. It is translated as CASSPVRAALETQYF. Variable domain in full (rest from reference TRBV18 and TRBJ2-5): NAGVMQNPRHLVRRRGQEARLRCSPMKGHSHVYWYRQLPEEGLKFMVYLQKENIIDESGMPKERFSAEFPKEGPSILRIQQVVRGDSAAYFCASSPVRAALETQYFGPGTRLLVL.

There are a few counts of this clonotype. The chain uses TRBV29-1 and TRBJ2-1; D unclear. This CDR3 region has 12 residues. Germline V gives CDR1 SQVTM, CDR2 ANQGSEA. V shed 3 bases and J shed 5 bases, with 8 bases lying between them. The CDR3 region is CSVDKTHNEQFF. As DNA, the CDR3 is TGCAGCGTTGATAAGACCCACAATGAGCAGTTCTTC.

The chain employs TRBV6-2 or TRBV6-3 and TRBJ2-6, with D possibly being TRBD1 (6 bases). The CDR3 has 16 residues. Looked up from germline, CDR1 is MNHEY and CDR2 is SVGEGT. V was cut by 7 bases and J by 0 bases, with 13 bases left in between. The CDR3, as DNA: TGTGCCAGCAAAGAGACAGGCAGCTCTGGGGCCAACGTCCTGACTTTC. Amino acid sequence: CASKETGSSGANVLTF.